The 7 T cell receptor beta chains below all came from one sample that was sequenced in a study of neurological immune-mediated disorders. TCRdb itself ran the 5' RACE reads through MiXCR, one entry per CDR3 protein. In the table there are about 74,000 distinct CDR3 sequences, 5.2% of which are singletons. Sequences were obtained from PBMCs. These receptor sequences come from a man aged 18-30 years with multiple sclerosis.

The sample holds many counts of this clonotype. This chain links TRBV5-1 with TRBJ1-1; 8 nucleotides align to TRBD1. The CDR3 totals 15 residues. V shed 4 bases and J 1 base; nucleotides not matched to a gene: 6. In germline, CDR1 is SGHRS, CDR2 YFSETQ. DNA for the CDR3: TGCGCCAGCAGCCCTGGAGGGACAGGGAACACTGAAGCTTTCTTT. Translation: CASSPGGTGNTEAFF.

This clonotype showed up many times. The chain uses TRBV5-6 and TRBJ2-7, with D maybe TRBD2 (5 bases). The germline V gene encodes CDR1 SGHDT and CDR2 YYEEEE. Trimming took 6 bases from V and 0 from J, leaving 7 bases between them. This CDR3 spans 12 amino acids. The CDR3 loop is CASTGISYEQYF. DNA of the CDR3: TGTGCCAGCACGGGGATCTCCTACGAGCAGTACTTC.

This clonotype was observed a handful of times. This chain connects TRBV4-1 to TRBJ1-4; 7 bases line up with TRBD1. V lost 0 bases, J lost 5 bases, and 3 bases stayed unmatched. There are 15 residues in the CDR3. Germline V gives CDR1 MGHRA, CDR2 YSYEKL. CDR3 amino acids: CASSQETGWNEKLFF. Written as DNA, the CDR3 is TGCGCCAGCAGCCAAGAGACAGGGTGGAATGAAAAACTGTTTTTT.

In this sample, this clonotype turned up many times. The chain has TRBV20-1 and TRBJ2-1; 16 positions agree with TRBD2. The CDR3 consists of 14 residues. V lost 6 bases to trimming and J lost 7 bases; unmatched junction nucleotides: 3. The germline V gene encodes CDR1 DFQATT and CDR2 SNEGSKA (reference sequence). The CDR3 reads CSARGLAGGNEQFF. DNA of the CDR3: TGCAGTGCCAGGGGACTAGCGGGAGGGAATGAGCAGTTCTTC.

This clonotype was detected ten times or more. The chain joins TRBV20-1 to TRBJ2-1; tentatively, D is TRBD2 (7 bases). Deletions cut 1 base from V and 6 bases from J, with 19 bases between. CDR1 is DFQATT and CDR2 is SNEGSKA in the germline V gene (reference sequence). The CDR3 totals 16 residues. CDR3 amino acids: CSARGPLGGGRNEQFF. The DNA for the CDR3 is TGCAGTGCTAGAGGACCCCTAGGCGGGGGCCGCAATGAGCAGTTCTTC.

This clonotype appeared many times. The chain uses TRBV7-2 and TRBJ2-5; D perhaps matches TRBD2 (5 bases). The ends were cut back, 4 bases at V and 1 base at J, with 10 bases in the middle. Germline loops: CDR1 SGHTA, CDR2 FQGNSA. There are 14 residues in the CDR3. CDR3 sequence (DNA): TGTGCCAGCAGCTCGCGGAGGAGCCAAGAGACCCAGTACTTC. Protein: CASSSRRSQETQYF.

This clonotype was detected many times. The rearrangement links TRBV24-1 to TRBJ2-6, with D perhaps TRBD1 (5 bases). V lost 12 bases to trimming and J lost 4 bases, with 15 bases between them. Germline lookup yields CDR1 KGHDR and CDR2 SFDVKD. There are 14 residues in the CDR3. The CDR3 sequence: CARPRASGANVLTF. The CDR3 nucleotides read TGTGCCCGGCCCAGGGCCTCCGGGGCCAACGTCCTGACTTTC.